This TCR beta chain was identified during a study of tumor and adjacent non-tumor tissue in lung cancer. Overall study context: On average, productive TCRbeta reads reached about 4.4 million per sample.

Germline V gene sequence: CDR1 DFQATT, CDR2 SNEGSKA (reference sequence). V lost 3 bases, J lost 0 bases, and 5 bases lay in between. The CDR3 loop spans 12 amino acids. No cell sorting was done before RNA was extracted from the tissue. The library came from three nested PCR rounds adapted from ARM-PCR protocols. TCRdb processed the multiplex PCR reads anew with MiXCR; each CDR3 protein has one entry. This table has tens of thousands of distinct CDR3 sequences, roughly 70% appearing once. This clonotype has ten or more counts. Sequencing input: lung tumor tissue. This receptor was obtained from a man in his sixties with non-small cell lung cancer. This chain links TRBV20-1 with TRBJ1-1; D ambiguous. CDR3 DNA: TGCAGTGCTAGCAAGGTGAACACTGAAGCTTTCTTT. Encoded protein: CSASKVNTEAFF.